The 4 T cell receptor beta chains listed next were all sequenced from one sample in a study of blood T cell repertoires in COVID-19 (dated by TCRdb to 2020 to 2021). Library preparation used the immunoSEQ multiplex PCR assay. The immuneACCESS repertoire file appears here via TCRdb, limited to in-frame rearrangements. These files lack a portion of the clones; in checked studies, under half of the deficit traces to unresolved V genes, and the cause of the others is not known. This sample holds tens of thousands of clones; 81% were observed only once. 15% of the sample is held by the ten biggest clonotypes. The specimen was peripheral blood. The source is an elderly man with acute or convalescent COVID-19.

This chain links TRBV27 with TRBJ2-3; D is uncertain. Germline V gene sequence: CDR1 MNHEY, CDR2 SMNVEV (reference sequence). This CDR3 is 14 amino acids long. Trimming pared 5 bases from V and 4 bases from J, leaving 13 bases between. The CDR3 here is CASSLLTTPDTQYF. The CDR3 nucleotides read TGTGCCAGCAGTCTCCTAACTACGCCAGATACGCAGTATTTT.

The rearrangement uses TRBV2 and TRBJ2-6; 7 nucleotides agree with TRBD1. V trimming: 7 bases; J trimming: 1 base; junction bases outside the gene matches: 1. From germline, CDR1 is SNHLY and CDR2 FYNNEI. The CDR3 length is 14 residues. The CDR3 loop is CASNRGSGANVLTF. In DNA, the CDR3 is TGTGCCAGCAACAGGGGATCTGGGGCCAACGTCCTGACTTTC.

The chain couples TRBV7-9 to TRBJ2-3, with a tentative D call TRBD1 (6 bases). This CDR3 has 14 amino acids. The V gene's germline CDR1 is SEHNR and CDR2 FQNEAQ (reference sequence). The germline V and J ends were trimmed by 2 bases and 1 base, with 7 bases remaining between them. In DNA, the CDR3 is TGTGCCAGCAGCTTATCAGGGGGCACAGATACGCAGTATTTT. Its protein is CASSLSGGTDTQYF. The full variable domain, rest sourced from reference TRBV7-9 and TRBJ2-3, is DTGVSQNPRHKITKRGQNVTFRCDPISEHNRLYWYRQTLGQGPEFLTYFQNEAQLEKSRLLSDRFSAERPKGSFSTLEIQRTEQGDSAMYLCASSLSGGTDTQYFGPGTRLTVL.

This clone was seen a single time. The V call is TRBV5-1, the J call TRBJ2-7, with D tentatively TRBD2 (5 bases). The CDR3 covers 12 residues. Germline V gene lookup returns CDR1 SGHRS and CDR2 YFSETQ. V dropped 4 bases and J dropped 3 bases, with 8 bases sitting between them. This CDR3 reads CASSREFYEQYF. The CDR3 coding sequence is TGCGCCAGCAGCCGGGAATTCTACGAGCAGTACTTC. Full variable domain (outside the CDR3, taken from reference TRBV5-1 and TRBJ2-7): KAGVTQTPRYLIKTRGQQVTLSCSPISGHRSVSWYQQTPGQGLQFLFEYFSETQRNKGNFPGRFSGRQFSNSRSEMNVSTLELGDSALYLCASSREFYEQYFGPGTRLTVT.